This T cell receptor (beta chain) comes out of a study of blood T cell repertoires in COVID-19. Study at large: The United States, Italy and Spain supplied acute and convalescent COVID-19 samples. T cells, B-cell-depleted T cells, or PBMCs supplied cDNA or gDNA.

Seattle's cohort entered during active infection and was followed longitudinally. Libraries were prepared by immunoSEQ multiplex PCR; TCRdb keeps only in-frame clonotypes and omits some of them. The data contain about 280,000 clones, about 88% of them singletons. CDR1 is SNHLY and CDR2 is FYNNEI in the germline V gene. V was cut by 4 bases and J by 5 bases, with 14 bases left in between. CDR3 size: 14 residues. This TCR was recovered from a woman in her thirties with COVID-19, enrolled during active disease. V is TRBV2 and J is TRBJ1-2, with D perhaps TRBD1 (6 bases). Sequences were obtained from peripheral blood. The CDR3 is CASSVAPGVYGYTF. The CDR3 coding sequence is TGTGCCAGCAGTGTGGCCCCAGGGGTTTATGGCTACACCTTC.